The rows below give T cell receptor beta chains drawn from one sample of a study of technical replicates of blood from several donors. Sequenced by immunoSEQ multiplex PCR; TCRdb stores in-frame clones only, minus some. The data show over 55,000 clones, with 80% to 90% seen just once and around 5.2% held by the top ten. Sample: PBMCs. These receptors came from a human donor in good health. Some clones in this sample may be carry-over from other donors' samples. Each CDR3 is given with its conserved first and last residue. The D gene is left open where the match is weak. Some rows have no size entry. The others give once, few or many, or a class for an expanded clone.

CDR3 DNA: TGTGCCATCAGTGATCGGAGCGACGAGCAGTACTTC
CDR3 protein: CAISDRSDEQYF
CDR3 length: 12
D gene: -
clone size: -
J gene: TRBJ2-7
V gene: TRBV10-3

CDR3 DNA: TGTGCCAGCAACCCGGACAGAAACCGGGGTGGCTACACCTTC
CDR3 protein: CASNPDRNRGGYTF
CDR3 length: 14
D gene: -
clone size: once
J gene: TRBJ1-2
V gene: TRBV6-1

CDR3 DNA: TGTGCCAGCAGCTTACCTCTCGAGGGCAATGAGCAGTTCTTC
CDR3 protein: CASSLPLEGNEQFF
CDR3 length: 14
D gene: -
clone size: -
J gene: TRBJ2-1
V gene: TRBV11-2

CDR3 DNA: TGCGCCAGCAGCTTCGGACAGGGGCAAGAGACCCAGTACTTC
CDR3 protein: CASSFGQGQETQYF
CDR3 length: 14
D gene: TRBD1
clone size: -
J gene: TRBJ2-5
V gene: TRBV5-1

CDR3 DNA: TGTGCCAGCGCGCTAGCGGGGCATCAGGCAGATACGCAGTATTTT
CDR3 protein: CASALAGHQADTQYF
CDR3 length: 15
D gene: TRBD2
clone size: once
J gene: TRBJ2-3
V gene: TRBV7-2

CDR3 DNA: TGTGCCAGCAGATCCAGGGTTTCCAGTCTAGATACGCAGTATTTT
CDR3 protein: CASRSRVSSLDTQYF
CDR3 length: 15
D gene: -
clone size: -
J gene: TRBJ2-3
V gene: TRBV5-4

CDR3 DNA: TGTGCCAGTAGTATCATTCTCGGAGACACTGAAGCTTTCTTT
CDR3 protein: CASSIILGDTEAFF
CDR3 length: 14
D gene: -
clone size: -
J gene: TRBJ1-1
V gene: TRBV19

CDR3 DNA: TGTGCCAGCAGCTTCCCGGGGGGGTACAATGAGCAGTTCTTC
CDR3 protein: CASSFPGGYNEQFF
CDR3 length: 14
D gene: TRBD2
clone size: once
J gene: TRBJ2-1
V gene: TRBV7-2

CDR3 DNA: TGTGCCAGTAGTCCCCGGACAGCCCGAGCGTATCAGCCCCAGCATTTT
CDR3 protein: CASSPRTARAYQPQHF
CDR3 length: 16
D gene: -
clone size: -
J gene: TRBJ1-5
V gene: TRBV19

CDR3 DNA: TGTGCCAGCAGTCGGACAGGGCTCTTGGACACTGAAGCTTTCTTT
CDR3 protein: CASSRTGLLDTEAFF
CDR3 length: 15
D gene: TRBD1
clone size: -
J gene: TRBJ1-1
V gene: TRBV6-4

CDR3 DNA: TGTGCCAGCAGCGTGGGAGGGGTCCAAGAGACCCAGTACTTC
CDR3 protein: CASSVGGVQETQYF
CDR3 length: 14
D gene: TRBD2
clone size: -
J gene: TRBJ2-5
V gene: TRBV9

CDR3 DNA: TGCGCCAGCAGCCGTAGCAGTAGCACAGATACGCAGTATTTT
CDR3 protein: CASSRSSSTDTQYF
CDR3 length: 14
D gene: -
clone size: -
J gene: TRBJ2-3
V gene: TRBV4-3

CDR3 DNA: TGTGCCAGCAGTTCCTACGGAGATACCACAGATACGCAGTATTTT
CDR3 protein: CASSSYGDTTDTQYF
CDR3 length: 15
D gene: -
clone size: -
J gene: TRBJ2-3
V gene: TRBV5-6

CDR3 DNA: TGTGCCAGCAGCCTAGGGGGCATGGGTGCTTTCTTT
CDR3 protein: CASSLGGMGAFF
CDR3 length: 12
D gene: TRBD1
clone size: -
J gene: TRBJ1-1
V gene: TRBV5-4

CDR3 DNA: TGCGCCAGCAGTTTACTCCCCCCCTACGAGCAGTACTTC
CDR3 protein: CASSLLPPYEQYF
CDR3 length: 13
D gene: -
clone size: many
J gene: TRBJ2-7
V gene: TRBV5-1

CDR3 DNA: TGTGCCAGCAGAGATACAGGGAGAGATACGCAGTATTTT
CDR3 protein: CASRDTGRDTQYF
CDR3 length: 13
D gene: -
clone size: -
J gene: TRBJ2-3
V gene: TRBV7-2

CDR3 DNA: TGTGCCATCAGTGAGTCGACTCGGAGCAATGAGCAGTTCTTC
CDR3 protein: CAISESTRSNEQFF
CDR3 length: 14
D gene: -
clone size: -
J gene: TRBJ2-1
V gene: TRBV10-3

CDR3 DNA: TGTGCCAGCAGCCCGGAGGGCCTCGGGTTAAGGGAGCAGTACTTC
CDR3 protein: CASSPEGLGLREQYF
CDR3 length: 15
D gene: -
clone size: -
J gene: TRBJ2-7
V gene: TRBV5-4

CDR3 DNA: TGCAGCGTTATGGAGAGAGGGAACTACGAGCAGTACTTC
CDR3 protein: CSVMERGNYEQYF
CDR3 length: 13
D gene: -
clone size: once
J gene: TRBJ2-7
V gene: TRBV29-1

CDR3 DNA: TGCGCCAGCAGCCAAGTCTTCACAGGGGATCGCTTTTTTGAGCAGTACTTC
CDR3 protein: CASSQVFTGDRFFEQYF
CDR3 length: 17
D gene: TRBD1
clone size: -
J gene: TRBJ2-7
V gene: TRBV4-3

CDR3 DNA: TGTGCCACCAGACCTACCCGGGGGGGGGTTAGCAATCAGCCCCAGCATTTT
CDR3 protein: CATRPTRGGVSNQPQHF
CDR3 length: 17
D gene: -
clone size: -
J gene: TRBJ1-5
V gene: TRBV15

CDR3 DNA: TGTGCCAGCAGTGAAGGTACTAGCGGGAGGAGGGGGGCCACAGATACGCAGTATTTT
CDR3 protein: CASSEGTSGRRGATDTQYF
CDR3 length: 19
D gene: TRBD2
clone size: -
J gene: TRBJ2-3
V gene: TRBV2

CDR3 DNA: TGTGCCATCACCGAACAACAAGACTATGGCTACACCTTC
CDR3 protein: CAITEQQDYGYTF
CDR3 length: 13
D gene: -
clone size: -
J gene: TRBJ1-2
V gene: TRBV10-3

CDR3 DNA: TGTGCCAGCAGCTTTAGCGGGACAAGCTACAATGAGCAGTTCTTC
CDR3 protein: CASSFSGTSYNEQFF
CDR3 length: 15
D gene: TRBD2
clone size: -
J gene: TRBJ2-1
V gene: TRBV7-2

CDR3 DNA: TGTGCCAGCAGCTCCCCGGGGGGGCCCTACAATGAGCAGTTCTTC
CDR3 protein: CASSSPGGPYNEQFF
CDR3 length: 15
D gene: TRBD2
clone size: -
J gene: TRBJ2-1
V gene: TRBV5-4

CDR3 DNA: TGTGCCAGCAGCTTGACTACAGGGGGCCTTGAAAAACTGTTTTTT
CDR3 protein: CASSLTTGGLEKLFF
CDR3 length: 15
D gene: TRBD1
clone size: -
J gene: TRBJ1-4
V gene: TRBV5-4

CDR3 DNA: TGTGCCAGTGGGGTGCTTCTGGGGGAGGGCCCGAATGAGCAGTTCTTC
CDR3 protein: CASGVLLGEGPNEQFF
CDR3 length: 16
D gene: TRBD2
clone size: once
J gene: TRBJ2-1
V gene: TRBV5-4

CDR3 DNA: TGTGCCAGCAGCCCCACAAACGGGAGTCCCGGGGAGCTGTTTTTT
CDR3 protein: CASSPTNGSPGELFF
CDR3 length: 15
D gene: -
clone size: once
J gene: TRBJ2-2
V gene: TRBV9

CDR3 DNA: TGTGCCATCAGTCGGACTAGCGGGAACACAGATACGCAGTATTTT
CDR3 protein: CAISRTSGNTDTQYF
CDR3 length: 15
D gene: TRBD2
clone size: -
J gene: TRBJ2-3
V gene: TRBV10-3

CDR3 DNA: TGTGCCAGCAGCCCGGGAACCTCCTATAATTCACCCCTCCACTTT
CDR3 protein: CASSPGTSYNSPLHF
CDR3 length: 15
D gene: -
clone size: -
J gene: TRBJ1-6
V gene: TRBV5-4

CDR3 DNA: TGTGCCAGCAGCGGGGGCCCGGGGGGCTCCTACGAGCAGTACTTC
CDR3 protein: CASSGGPGGSYEQYF
CDR3 length: 15
D gene: TRBD2
clone size: -
J gene: TRBJ2-7
V gene: TRBV9

CDR3 DNA: TGTGCCAGCAGCGTAGGGCCAGGGGGCGGAGGGAACACCATATATTTT
CDR3 protein: CASSVGPGGGGNTIYF
CDR3 length: 16
D gene: TRBD1
clone size: -
J gene: TRBJ1-3
V gene: TRBV9

CDR3 DNA: TGTGCCAGTAGCTCGGGACAGGTGAACACCGGGGAGCTGTTTTTT
CDR3 protein: CASSSGQVNTGELFF
CDR3 length: 15
D gene: TRBD1
clone size: -
J gene: TRBJ2-2
V gene: TRBV19

CDR3 DNA: TGTGCCAGCAGTCGGACTAGCGGGAGGGGTAATGAGCAGTTCTTC
CDR3 protein: CASSRTSGRGNEQFF
CDR3 length: 15
D gene: TRBD2
clone size: -
J gene: TRBJ2-1
V gene: TRBV6-6

CDR3 DNA: TGTGCCAGCAGCTTAGGCAGACAGTATGAAAAACTGTTTTTT
CDR3 protein: CASSLGRQYEKLFF
CDR3 length: 14
D gene: -
clone size: -
J gene: TRBJ1-4
V gene: TRBV7-2

CDR3 DNA: TGTGCCAGCAGCCGGGACAGGGACTACGAGCAGTACTTC
CDR3 protein: CASSRDRDYEQYF
CDR3 length: 13
D gene: TRBD1
clone size: -
J gene: TRBJ2-7
V gene: TRBV7-9

CDR3 DNA: TGTGCCAGCAGCTTAGGAGACGGGGTAAGTCGCGAAGCTTTCTTT
CDR3 protein: CASSLGDGVSREAFF
CDR3 length: 15
D gene: -
clone size: -
J gene: TRBJ1-1
V gene: TRBV7-9

CDR3 DNA: TGTGCCAGCAGTGATTACAGGGGTCTACCCCTCCACTTT
CDR3 protein: CASSDYRGLPLHF
CDR3 length: 13
D gene: TRBD1
clone size: once
J gene: TRBJ1-6
V gene: TRBV25-1

CDR3 DNA: TGTGCCAGCAGTCTTCACACAGGGACAGGAAACACCATATATTTT
CDR3 protein: CASSLHTGTGNTIYF
CDR3 length: 15
D gene: -
clone size: few
J gene: TRBJ1-3
V gene: TRBV7-9

CDR3 DNA: TGTGCCAGCAGTGAAGCTTTCACTGAAGCTTTCTTT
CDR3 protein: CASSEAFTEAFF
CDR3 length: 12
D gene: -
clone size: -
J gene: TRBJ1-1
V gene: TRBV7-2

CDR3 DNA: TGTGCCAGTAGTAAACCGGGACTAGCCCCAGATACGCAGTATTTT
CDR3 protein: CASSKPGLAPDTQYF
CDR3 length: 15
D gene: TRBD2
clone size: -
J gene: TRBJ2-3
V gene: TRBV19

CDR3 DNA: TGTGCCAGCCGAGGACAGGGGGCGAACTATGGCTACACCTTC
CDR3 protein: CASRGQGANYGYTF
CDR3 length: 14
D gene: -
clone size: -
J gene: TRBJ1-2
V gene: TRBV21-1

CDR3 DNA: TGTGCCACCAGCAGACCCGGGGTGAATCAGCCCCAGCATTTT
CDR3 protein: CATSRPGVNQPQHF
CDR3 length: 14
D gene: -
clone size: -
J gene: TRBJ1-5
V gene: TRBV15

CDR3 DNA: TGTGCCAGCAGCTTAGGTCTAGGGGGAGAGACCCAGTACTTC
CDR3 protein: CASSLGLGGETQYF
CDR3 length: 14
D gene: -
clone size: -
J gene: TRBJ2-5
V gene: TRBV7-7

CDR3 DNA: TGTGCCAGCAGCTTATGGTCTAGGTTCACCGGGGAGCTGTTTTTT
CDR3 protein: CASSLWSRFTGELFF
CDR3 length: 15
D gene: -
clone size: -
J gene: TRBJ2-2
V gene: TRBV7-3

CDR3 DNA: TGCGCCAGCAGCTTGGCGCCTATTTCGGACACTGAAGCTTTCTTT
CDR3 protein: CASSLAPISDTEAFF
CDR3 length: 15
D gene: -
clone size: -
J gene: TRBJ1-1
V gene: TRBV5-1

CDR3 DNA: TGTGCCAGCAGTGAACAGGGAAGCTCCTACGAGCAGTACTTC
CDR3 protein: CASSEQGSSYEQYF
CDR3 length: 14
D gene: -
clone size: -
J gene: TRBJ2-7
V gene: TRBV2

CDR3 DNA: TGTGCCAGCAGCTTGGGAAGCAACACCATATATTTT
CDR3 protein: CASSLGSNTIYF
CDR3 length: 12
D gene: -
clone size: -
J gene: TRBJ1-3
V gene: TRBV5-6

CDR3 DNA: TGTGCCAGCAGCTCAAGGGGCACTGAAGCTTTCTTT
CDR3 protein: CASSSRGTEAFF
CDR3 length: 12
D gene: -
clone size: -
J gene: TRBJ1-1
V gene: TRBV7-2

CDR3 DNA: TGCGCCAGCAGCCAAGGGCTAGCGAGGAGCTCCTACAATGAGCAGTTCTTC
CDR3 protein: CASSQGLARSSYNEQFF
CDR3 length: 17
D gene: -
clone size: -
J gene: TRBJ2-1
V gene: TRBV4-1